Following are 17 T cell receptor beta chains from one sample sequenced in a study of brain T cells in children with intractable seizures. This table comes from immunoSEQ multiplex PCR, and its TCRdb copy is limited to in-frame clones, with some not included. The table has around 100,000 clones, 94% seen once. The sample consisted of peripheral blood, taken at surgery. These receptors all come from a boy younger than two with hemimegalencephaly and intractable seizures.

This clone is a singleton in its sample. V and J are TRBV28 and TRBJ1-2; TRBD1 agrees at 8 bases. The germline gives CDR1 MDHEN, CDR2 SYDVKM. The V and J ends lost 5 bases and 0 bases, in that order; junction bases with no gene match: 8. The CDR3 spans 16 residues. CDR3: CASSEYGTGTNYGYTF. The CDR3 DNA follows: TGTGCCAGCAGTGAATACGGGACAGGAACTAACTATGGCTACACCTTC.

The rearrangement joins TRBV29-1 to TRBJ2-3, with a possible D match to TRBD2 (6 bases). V was cut by 7 bases and J by 8 bases, with 16 bases left in between. Germline V CDR1 and CDR2: SQVTM, ANQGSEA. CDR3 length: 12 amino acids. In nucleotides, the CDR3 is TGCAGCGCCGGGGACTCCCGGGCTACGCAGTATTTT. It codes for CSAGDSRATQYF.

The chain couples TRBV7-2 to TRBJ2-2; TRBD2 agrees at 10 bases. Looked up from germline, CDR1 is SGHTA and CDR2 is FQGNSA. This CDR3 has 16 residues. The V segment lost 2 bases and the J segment 5 bases; nucleotides outside the gene matches: 5. The CDR3 region has the DNA TGTGCCAGCAGCTTACCCCGGACTAGCGGTACCGGGGAGCTGTTTTTT. The encoded protein is CASSLPRTSGTGELFF. The whole variable domain, remainder taken from reference TRBV7-2 and TRBJ2-2, is GAGVSQSPSNKVTEKGKDVELRCDPISGHTALYWYRQSLGQGLEFLIYFQGNSAPDKSGLPSDRFSAERTGGSVSTLTIQRTQQEDSAVYLCASSLPRTSGTGELFFGEGSRLTVL.

The gene calls are TRBV28 and TRBJ1-4; TRBD1 matches at 8 bases. The germline CDR1 and CDR2 sequences are MDHEN and SYDVKM. The CDR3 covers 17 residues. With V trimmed by 3 bases and J by 0 bases, 6 bases remained unmatched. CDR3 nucleotides: TGTGCCAGCAGTTTCCCGGCAGGGGGCACAACTAATGAAAAACTGTTTTTT. Translating it yields CASSFPAGGTTNEKLFF.

The V gene is TRBV11-2, the J gene TRBJ2-1; 7 bases line up with TRBD1. There are 15 residues in the CDR3. Trimming cost V 5 bases and J 9 bases; bases outside gene matches: 13. Germline V gene lookup returns CDR1 SGHAT and CDR2 FQNNGV. The CDR3 protein is CASSPGDRVFGEQFF. The CDR3 DNA follows: TGTGCCAGCAGCCCTGGTGACAGGGTATTCGGTGAGCAGTTCTTC.

This clone showed up just once. The chain couples TRBV7-2 to TRBJ1-2; D gene unclear. Trimming shortened V by 2 bases and J by 7 bases, and 14 bases separated the two germline ends. Germline V CDR1 and CDR2: SGHTA, FQGNSA. The CDR3 runs 14 residues. The CDR3, as DNA: TGTGCCAGCAGCTTATTTGGGTTTGAAGGTGGCTACACCTTC. Amino acid sequence: CASSLFGFEGGYTF.

The table lists this clone with a few counts. The chain links TRBV28 to TRBJ1-1, with D maybe TRBD1 (6 bases). V was pared by 0 bases and J by 11 bases, with 13 bases between. The CDR3 sequence is 13 residues long. The V gene's germline CDR1 is MDHEN and CDR2 SYDVKM. CDR3 in DNA: TGTGCCAGCAGTTTATGGACAGGTTTCGTGGCTTTCTTT. Its translation: CASSLWTGFVAFF. Supplemented by reference TRBV28 and TRBJ1-1, the full variable domain reads DVKVTQSSRYLVKRTGEKVFLECVQDMDHENMFWYRQDPGLGLRLIYFSYDVKMKEKGDIPEGYSVSREKKERFSLILESASTNQTSMYLCASSLWTGFVAFFGQGTRLTVV.

The chain links TRBV24-1 to TRBJ1-1; weak D call: TRBD1 (6 bases). The ends were cut back, 2 bases at V and 5 bases at J, with 11 bases in the middle. The CDR3 loop spans 14 amino acids. Per the germline V gene, CDR1 is KGHDR and CDR2 is SFDVKD. In DNA form, the CDR3 reads TGTGCCACCAGTGATTCCGGGGGCCGGACTGAAGCTTTCTTT. This sequence encodes CATSDSGGRTEAFF.

The rearrangement joins TRBV4-1 to TRBJ2-5; TRBD2 agrees at 12 bases. The trim removed 2 bases at V and 0 bases at J, leaving 4 bases unmatched. From germline, CDR1 is MGHRA and CDR2 YSYEKL. The CDR3 has 17 amino acids. CDR3 amino acids: CASSQYTSGRYQETQYF. CDR3 bases: TGCGCCAGCAGCCAATACACTAGCGGGAGGTACCAAGAGACCCAGTACTTC.

This chain links TRBV29-1 with TRBJ2-5; the D call may be TRBD1 or TRBD2 (5 bases each). This CDR3 has 13 residues. Trimming shortened V by 6 bases and J by 7 bases, and 18 bases separated the two germline ends. The germline V gene encodes CDR1 SQVTM and CDR2 ANQGSEA. The CDR3 DNA sequence: TGCAGCGTGATCCGGGACCGAGTGTGGACCCAGTACTTC. Amino acids: CSVIRDRVWTQYF.

Only one count was recorded for this clone. This chain connects TRBV6-5 to TRBJ2-3; unclear D gene. V was pared by 6 bases and J by 2 bases, with 6 bases between. Per the germline V gene, CDR1 is MNHEY and CDR2 is SVGAGI. The CDR3 has 12 residues. DNA of the CDR3: TGTGCCAGCAGGGACCCCACAGATACGCAGTATTTT. It translates to CASRDPTDTQYF.

CDR3 sequence reads: CASSMRGGDQYF. In DNA form, the CDR3 reads TGTGCCAGCAGTATGAGAGGGGGCGACCAGTACTTC. V usage is TRBV27 and J usage is TRBJ2-5; 7 nucleotides align to TRBD1. Trimming took 5 bases from V and 10 from J; bases not matched to a gene: 7. Per germline, CDR1 MNHEY and CDR2 SMNVEV (reference sequence). The CDR3 covers 12 residues.

The chain is built from TRBV11-2 and TRBJ2-5; TRBD2 might be the D (5 bases). The CDR3 is made up of 13 amino acids. Germline CDR1 is SGHAT and CDR2 is FQNNGV. Trimming removed 4 bases at V and 4 bases at J, with 10 bases between. The CDR3, as DNA: TGTGCCAGCAGCTCACGACTAAGAGAGACCCAGTACTTC. This encodes CASSSRLRETQYF. Supplemented by reference TRBV11-2 and TRBJ2-5, the full variable domain reads EAGVAQSPRYKIIEKRQSVAFWCNPISGHATLYWYQQILGQGPKLLIQFQNNGVVDDSQLPKDRFSAERLKGVDSTLKIQPAKLEDSAVYLCASSSRLRETQYFGPGTRLLVL.

V and J are TRBV7-9 and TRBJ2-1, with TRBD1 as a possible D gene (6 bases). Trimming cost V 7 bases and J 11 bases, with 15 bases left between them. The CDR3 has 12 residues. Germline V gives CDR1 SEHNR, CDR2 FQNEAQ (reference sequence). CDR3 nucleotides: TGTGCCAGCACCGGACAGAACGTTAAGCAGTTCTTC. As protein: CASTGQNVKQFF.

This clone was seen once. This chain connects TRBV28 to TRBJ2-1; 14 bases fit TRBD2. Germline CDR1 and CDR2: MDHEN and SYDVKM. J gave up 3 bases and V 10 bases, and 11 bases lay outside the gene matches. The CDR3 is 17 residues long. The CDR3 region is CAITGLAGAGNYNEQFF. For the CDR3, the DNA is TGTGCCATTACGGGACTAGCGGGAGCCGGTAACTACAATGAGCAGTTCTTC.

The chain is built from TRBV5-8 and TRBJ2-7; 15 bases agree with TRBD2. The trim removed 3 bases at V and 5 bases at J, leaving 0 bases unmatched. The CDR3 is 14 residues long. The V gene's germline CDR1 is SGHTS and CDR2 YDEGEE. The CDR3: CASSWTSGRDEQYF. CDR3 nucleotide sequence: TGTGCCAGCAGCTGGACTAGCGGGAGGGACGAGCAGTACTTC.

The V gene is TRBV5-5, the J gene TRBJ1-5, with D unresolved. Trimming removed 0 bases at V and 3 bases at J, with 7 bases between. The CDR3 is made up of 14 amino acids. Per germline, CDR1 SGHKS and CDR2 YYEKEE (reference sequence). CDR3 DNA: TGTGCCAGCAGCTTGGAACAGATCAATCAGCCCCAGCATTTT. This codes for CASSLEQINQPQHF.